One and the same sample provided the 5 T cell receptor beta chains below, sequenced in a study of blood T cell repertoires in COVID-19 (dated by TCRdb to 2020 to 2022). Receptors were amplified or captured by the immunoSEQ multiplex PCR assay. TCRdb holds this immuneACCESS table with in-frame rearrangements only. Some clones are missing; in checked studies, unresolved V genes explain under half, and the rest has no known cause. The table for this sample lists 110,000 to 150,000 clones; roughly 80% of them were counted only once. The ten biggest clones cover 7% to 9% of the sample. What was sequenced was peripheral blood. These receptors all stem from a man between 45 and 60 years old with active or convalescent COVID-19.

The CDR3 loop is CASSYFDRAYEQYF. The CDR3 region has the DNA TGTGCCAGCAGTTACTTCGACAGGGCCTACGAGCAGTACTTC. The V gene is TRBV6-5, the J gene TRBJ2-7, with 7 bases that match TRBD1. Germline V CDR1 and CDR2: MNHEY, SVGAGI. CDR3 length: 14 residues. Germline trimming cut 1 base from V and 2 bases from J; bases unmatched to any gene: 2.

The rearrangement joins TRBV6-6 to TRBJ2-2, with 11 bases fitting TRBD2. This CDR3 contains 17 residues. The V gene end was trimmed by 7 bases and the J gene end by 6 bases; junction bases not matched to a gene: 13. Looked up from germline, CDR1 is MNHNY and CDR2 is SVGAGI (reference sequence). The CDR3: CASTRKGETSGAGELFF. The CDR3 DNA reads as TGTGCCAGCACTCGAAAGGGAGAGACTAGCGGGGCCGGGGAGCTGTTTTTT.

The chain has TRBV24-1 and TRBJ2-1; 12 nucleotides align to TRBD2. J gave up 3 bases and V 7 bases, and 18 bases lay outside the gene matches. CDR3 size: 20 residues. The germline gives CDR1 KGHDR, CDR2 SFDVKD. This chain's CDR3 is CATSSLIAGTSGLNYNEQFF. CDR3 bases: TGTGCCACCAGCTCCTTAATAGCTGGGACTAGCGGGCTCAACTACAATGAGCAGTTCTTC.

This clone has just a few counts. The genes are TRBV9 and TRBJ2-7; D possibly corresponds to TRBD1 (7 bases). Germline CDR1 reads SGDLS; CDR2 reads YYNGEE. V was shortened by 4 bases and J by 2 bases, with 13 bases between the two germline ends. The CDR3 runs 14 residues. CDR3 DNA sequence: TGTGCCAGCAGCCCGACAGGGAGGCCCTACGAGCAGTACTTC. As protein: CASSPTGRPYEQYF.

The chain has TRBV28 and TRBJ2-1; D possibly corresponds to TRBD2 (5 bases). V was shortened by 2 bases and J by 5 bases, with 10 bases between the two germline ends. Germline V gives CDR1 MDHEN, CDR2 SYDVKM. The CDR3 has 14 amino acids. The CDR3 sequence: CASSLLKGDNEQFF. CDR3 nucleotides: TGTGCCAGCAGTTTACTTAAGGGAGACAATGAGCAGTTCTTC.